These 8 T cell receptor beta chains came from one sample sequenced in a study of blood T cell repertoires in COVID-19. Sequenced by immunoSEQ multiplex PCR; TCRdb stores in-frame clones only, minus some. The sample consists of 170,000 or so clones, about 90% of them appearing once. Material for sequencing was PBMCs or T cells enriched from blood (not recorded which). The receptors come from a woman aged 45-60 years who had recovered from COVID-19.

The rearrangement joins TRBV28 to TRBJ2-7, with 9 bases that match TRBD2. The CDR3 loop spans 16 amino acids. Looked up from germline, CDR1 is MDHEN and CDR2 is SYDVKM. With V trimmed by 3 bases and J by 5 bases, 11 bases remained unmatched. CDR3 sequence (DNA): TGTGCCAGCAGTTTCTCGATAGCGGGAGCAATACACGAGCAGTACTTC. Its protein is CASSFSIAGAIHEQYF.

The V gene is TRBV14, the J gene TRBJ1-4; D call uncertain. The CDR3 consists of 14 residues. V was shortened by 6 bases and J by 0 bases, with 8 bases between the two germline ends. Germline V gives CDR1 SGHDN, CDR2 FVKESK. This CDR3 reads CASSPIATNEKLFF. The DNA for the CDR3 is TGTGCCAGCAGTCCAATTGCAACTAATGAAAAACTGTTTTTT.

In this sample, this clone turned up once. This sequence joins TRBV23-1 and TRBJ1-5; tentatively, D is TRBD1 (6 bases). TRBV23-1 belongs to the ORF category, with a function that is uncertain. The CDR3 runs to 16 residues. Deletions cut 4 bases from V and 0 bases from J, with 13 bases between. The CDR3 here is CASSLPQGYSNQPQHF. CDR3 bases: TGCGCCAGCAGTCTCCCACAGGGTTATAGCAATCAGCCCCAGCATTTT.

The rearrangement joins TRBV7-2 to TRBJ1-3, with a possible D match to TRBD1 (6 bases). The length of the CDR3 is 14 residues. CDR1 SGHTA and CDR2 FQGNSA come from the germline V gene. The V and J ends lost 5 bases and 3 bases respectively, with 11 bases between them. This chain's CDR3 is CASSLRQDGNTIYF. The CDR3 DNA reads TGTGCCAGCAGCCTCCGACAGGATGGAAACACCATATATTTT.

J is TRBJ1-1 and V is TRBV30; D might be TRBD1 (5 bases). Germline values: CDR1 GTSNPN, CDR2 SVGIG (reference sequence). The CDR3 has 13 amino acids. The V gene lost 4 bases and the J gene lost 0 bases, with 9 bases spanning the gap. In DNA, the CDR3 is TGTGCCTGGACCAAGACAGTGAACACTGAAGCTTTCTTT. Protein sequence: CAWTKTVNTEAFF.

The gene calls are TRBV30 and TRBJ2-5; 13 bases agree with TRBD2. The V gene end was trimmed by 0 bases and the J gene end by 5 bases; junction bases not matched to a gene: 9. Looked up from germline, CDR1 is GTSNPN and CDR2 is SVGIG (reference sequence). The length of the CDR3 is 17 residues. CDR3 region: CAWSVQRTSGSLETQYF. In DNA form, the CDR3 reads TGTGCCTGGAGTGTACAGCGGACTAGCGGGAGTTTGGAGACCCAGTACTTC.

This clone showed up just once. This chain joins TRBV28 and TRBJ1-6; 8 positions match TRBD1. CDR1 and CDR2 (germline): MDHEN, SYDVKM. The CDR3 sequence is 15 residues long. J lost 6 bases, V lost 4 bases, and 5 bases had no gene match. CDR3 protein: CASSSPDRVNSPLHF. In nucleotides, the CDR3 is TGTGCCAGCAGTTCCCCGGACAGGGTTAATTCACCCCTCCACTTT. The complete variable domain, with remaining parts taken from reference TRBV28 and TRBJ1-6, reads DVKVTQSSRYLVKRTGEKVFLECVQDMDHENMFWYRQDPGLGLRLIYFSYDVKMKEKGDIPEGYSVSREKKERFSLILESASTNQTSMYLCASSSPDRVNSPLHFGNGTRLTVT.

The chain employs TRBV15 and TRBJ2-4, with a possible D match to TRBD2 (5 bases). Per germline, CDR1 LNHNV and CDR2 YYDKDF (reference sequence). The CDR3 totals 16 residues. Trimming took off 3 bases at V and 3 bases at J, with 15 bases between the two ends. This CDR3 is CATSRITGSVKNIQYF. For the CDR3, the DNA is TGTGCCACCAGCAGGATCACGGGGTCGGTCAAAAACATTCAGTACTTC. Complete variable domain (other parts from reference TRBV15 and TRBJ2-4): DAMVIQNPRYQVTQFGKPVTLSCSQTLNHNVMYWYQQKSSQAPKLLFHYYDKDFNNEADTPDNFQSRRPNTSFCFLDIRSPGLGDTAMYLCATSRITGSVKNIQYFGAGTRLSVL.